This T cell receptor (beta chain) was identified in a study of control samples from healthy donors and cancer patients. V gave up 6 bases and J gave up 5 bases; unmatched junction bases: 3. Germline CDR1 reads KGHDR; CDR2 reads SFDVKD. This CDR3 is built from 13 residues. Method: immunoSEQ multiplex PCR; TCRdb's copy keeps in-frame clones and lacks some. The table has approximately 140,000 clones, over 85% seen once. The sequence was obtained from a man aged 25 to 40 in good health. Input material: blood. This chain connects TRBV24-1 to TRBJ2-1; 7 bases are shared with TRBD2. CDR3 bases: TGTGCCACCAGTCTGGGACTACACAATGAGCAGTTCTTC. Translation gives CATSLGLHNEQFF.